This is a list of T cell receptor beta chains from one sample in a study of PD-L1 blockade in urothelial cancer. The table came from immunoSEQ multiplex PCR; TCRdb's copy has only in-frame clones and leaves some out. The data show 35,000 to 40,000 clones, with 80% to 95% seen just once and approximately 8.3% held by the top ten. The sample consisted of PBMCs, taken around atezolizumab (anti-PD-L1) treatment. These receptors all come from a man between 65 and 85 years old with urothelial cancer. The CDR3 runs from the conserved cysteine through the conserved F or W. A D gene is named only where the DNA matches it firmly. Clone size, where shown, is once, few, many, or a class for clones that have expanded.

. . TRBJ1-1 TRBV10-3 CAISGGNTEAFF TGTGCCATCAGTGGAGGGAACACTGAAGCTTTCTTT
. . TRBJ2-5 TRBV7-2 CASSLRQEETQYF TGTGCCAGCAGCTTACGACAGGAAGAGACCCAGTACTTC
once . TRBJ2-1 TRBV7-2 CASSFGALPYNEQFF TGTGCCAGCAGCTTTGGGGCCCTTCCCTACAATGAGCAGTTCTTC
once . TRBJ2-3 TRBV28 CAARNTDTQYF TGTGCCGCTAGGAACACAGATACGCAGTATTTT
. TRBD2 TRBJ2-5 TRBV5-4 CASSSERERETQYF TGTGCCAGCAGCTCCGAGCGGGAGCGAGAGACCCAGTACTTC
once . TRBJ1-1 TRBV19 CASSFVPGGDTEAFF TGTGCCAGTAGTTTCGTGCCCGGCGGGGACACTGAAGCTTTCTTT
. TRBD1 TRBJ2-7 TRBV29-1 CSVDPSGQGYEQYF TGCAGCGTTGACCCCTCCGGACAGGGGTACGAGCAGTACTTC
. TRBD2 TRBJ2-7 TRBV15 CATSRGGLAGGYEQYF TGTGCCACCAGCAGAGGGGGACTAGCGGGAGGCTACGAGCAGTACTTC
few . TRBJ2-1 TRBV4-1 CASSQGRAGSYNEQFF TGCGCCAGCAGCCAAGGGAGGGCGGGCTCCTACAATGAGCAGTTCTTC
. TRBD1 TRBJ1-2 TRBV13 CASSSQGTSVYGYTF TGTGCCAGCAGCTCACAGGGGACTAGTGTCTATGGCTACACCTTC
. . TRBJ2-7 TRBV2 CASTFTDRDCHYEQYF TGTGCCAGCACTTTCACCGACAGGGACTGCCACTACGAGCAGTACTTC
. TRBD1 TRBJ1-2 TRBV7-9 CASSLEGTGKQIPNYGYTF TGTGCCAGCAGCTTAGAGGGGACAGGGAAACAAATTCCTAACTATGGCTACACCTTC
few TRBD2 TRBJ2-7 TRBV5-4 CASSSGLAGASSRQYF TGTGCCAGCAGCTCTGGACTAGCGGGAGCCTCGAGCAGGCAGTACTTC
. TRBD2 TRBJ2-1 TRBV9 CASSVGLAGVNEQFF TGTGCCAGCAGCGTAGGTCTAGCGGGAGTCAATGAGCAGTTCTTC
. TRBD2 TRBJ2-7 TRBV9 CASSVGSGRFYEQYF TGTGCCAGCAGCGTAGGTAGCGGGAGATTCTACGAGCAGTACTTC
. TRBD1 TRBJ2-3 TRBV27 CASSLLWTGSTHTQYF TGTGCCAGCAGTCTACTATGGACAGGTTCTACTCATACGCAGTATTTT
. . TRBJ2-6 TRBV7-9 CASSPSGANVLTF TGTGCCAGCAGCCCCTCGGGGGCCAACGTCCTGACTTTC
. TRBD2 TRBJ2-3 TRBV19 CASSVTSGSTDTQYF TGTGCCAGTAGTGTGACTAGCGGGAGTACAGATACGCAGTATTTT
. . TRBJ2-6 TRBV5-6 CASSTNGISGANVLTF TGTGCCAGCTCCACGAACGGTATCTCTGGGGCCAACGTCCTGACTTTC
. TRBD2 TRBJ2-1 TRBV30 CAWRGRGPYNEQFF TGTGCCTGGAGGGGGAGGGGCCCCTACAATGAGCAGTTCTTC
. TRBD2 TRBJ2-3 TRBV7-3 CASSLNEPGTSGAGTQYF TGTGCCAGCAGCTTAAATGAGCCGGGGACTAGCGGGGCGGGTACGCAGTATTTT
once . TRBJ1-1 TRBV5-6 CASSLWGGAEAFF TGTGCCAGCAGCTTGTGGGGGGGAGCTGAAGCTTTCTTT
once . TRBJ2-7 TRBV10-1 CASSTGTLVYF TGCGCCAGCAGTACCGGGACACTGGTGTACTTC
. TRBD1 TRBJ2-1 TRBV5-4 CASSLGQGGDNEQFF TGTGCCAGCAGCTTGGGACAGGGCGGAGACAATGAGCAGTTCTTC
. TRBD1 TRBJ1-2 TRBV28 CASSITGTGAGYTF TGTGCCAGCAGTATAACCGGGACAGGGGCCGGCTACACCTTC
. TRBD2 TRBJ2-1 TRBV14 CASSQEGGYHYNEQFF TGTGCCAGCAGCCAAGAGGGGGGGTACCACTACAATGAGCAGTTCTTC
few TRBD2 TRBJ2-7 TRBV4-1 CASSQGPSGAYEQYF TGCGCCAGCAGCCAGGGACCTAGCGGCGCCTACGAGCAGTACTTC
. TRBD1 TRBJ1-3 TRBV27 CASSSGQGRIGNTIYF TGTGCCAGCAGTTCGGGACAGGGGCGGATCGGAAACACCATATATTTT
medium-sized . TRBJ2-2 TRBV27 CASSKRGLSSGSGELFF TGTGCCAGCAGCAAACGGGGACTTTCTTCTGGGAGCGGGGAGCTGTTTTTT
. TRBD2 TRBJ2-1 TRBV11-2 CASSLSGRQFF TGTGCCAGCAGCTTAAGCGGGAGGCAGTTCTTC
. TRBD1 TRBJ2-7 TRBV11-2 CASSLRDRGLYEQYF TGTGCCAGCAGCTTGAGGGACAGGGGGCTCTACGAGCAGTACTTC
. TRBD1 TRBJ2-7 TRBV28 CASSWGQTSYEQYF TGTGCCAGCAGTTGGGGACAGACCTCCTACGAGCAGTACTTC
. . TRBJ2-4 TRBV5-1 CAAGNIQYF TGCGCCGCGGGGAACATTCAGTACTTC
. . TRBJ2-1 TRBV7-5 CVRSLYPPGYANNEQFF TGTGTCAGAAGCTTATACCCCCCGGGGTATGCCAACAATGAGCAGTTCTTC
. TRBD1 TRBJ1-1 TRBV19 CASSMPSEGAARMNTEAFF TGTGCCAGTAGTATGCCCTCCGAGGGGGCCGCTCGTATGAACACTGAAGCTTTCTTT
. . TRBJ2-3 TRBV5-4 CASSLVGTDTQYF TGTGCCAGCAGCTTGGTCGGCACAGATACGCAGTATTTT
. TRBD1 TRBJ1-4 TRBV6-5 CASSSPGGGGEKLFF TGTGCCAGCAGTTCCCCAGGGGGCGGTGGTGAAAAACTGTTTTTT
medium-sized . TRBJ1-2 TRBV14 CASSRSAEGFYGYTF TGTGCCAGCAGCCGTTCCGCTGAGGGATTCTATGGCTACACCTTC
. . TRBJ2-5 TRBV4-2 CASSQDGSRETQYF TGTGCCAGCAGCCAAGATGGTAGCCGAGAGACCCAGTACTTC
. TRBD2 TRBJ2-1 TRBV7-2 CASSLRTSGSREQFF TGTGCCAGCAGCTTACGGACTAGCGGGAGCCGTGAGCAGTTCTTC
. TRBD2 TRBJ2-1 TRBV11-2 CASSLGTSGMYEQFF TGTGCCAGCAGCTTAGGGACTAGCGGGATGTATGAGCAGTTCTTC
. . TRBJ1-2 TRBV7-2 CASSLGLGVSGYGYTF TGTGCCAGCAGCTTAGGCCTAGGGGTATCAGGCTATGGCTACACCTTC
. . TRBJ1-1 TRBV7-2 CASSFQWNTEAFF TGTGCCAGCAGCTTCCAGTGGAACACTGAAGCTTTCTTT
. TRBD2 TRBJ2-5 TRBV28 CASSLWLAGAETQYF TGTGCCAGCAGTTTATGGTTAGCGGGAGCAGAGACCCAGTACTTC
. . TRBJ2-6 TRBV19 CASSLYMRGLSSGANVLTF TGTGCCAGTAGTTTATATATGAGGGGACTGAGCTCTGGGGCCAACGTCCTGACTTTC
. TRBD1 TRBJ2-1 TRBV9 CASSVGAGGNEQFF TGTGCCAGCAGCGTAGGGGCAGGGGGTAATGAGCAGTTCTTC
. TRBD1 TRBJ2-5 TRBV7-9 CASRPIQGAQETQYF TGTGCCAGCAGGCCTATACAGGGGGCGCAAGAGACCCAGTACTTC
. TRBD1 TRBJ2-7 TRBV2 CASTNAGGVRDEQYF TGTGCCAGCACTAACGCAGGGGGCGTTCGAGACGAGCAGTACTTC
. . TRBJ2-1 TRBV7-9 CASSWDSPSYNEQFF TGTGCCAGCAGCTGGGACTCCCCATCCTACAATGAGCAGTTCTTC
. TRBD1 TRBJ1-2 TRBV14 CASSQGTGAYGYTF TGTGCCAGCAGCCAGGGGACAGGGGCCTATGGCTACACCTTC
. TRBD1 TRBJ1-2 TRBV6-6 CASRSSRDSYGYTF TGTGCCAGCAGATCATCCCGGGACAGTTATGGCTACACCTTC
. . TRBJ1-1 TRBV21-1 CASRDNLQVPRVEAFF TGTGCCAGCAGAGATAACCTTCAGGTACCGAGAGTTGAAGCTTTCTTT
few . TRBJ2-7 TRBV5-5 CASSLVGVPSYEQYF TGTGCCAGCAGCTTGGTCGGGGTACCCTCCTACGAGCAGTACTTC